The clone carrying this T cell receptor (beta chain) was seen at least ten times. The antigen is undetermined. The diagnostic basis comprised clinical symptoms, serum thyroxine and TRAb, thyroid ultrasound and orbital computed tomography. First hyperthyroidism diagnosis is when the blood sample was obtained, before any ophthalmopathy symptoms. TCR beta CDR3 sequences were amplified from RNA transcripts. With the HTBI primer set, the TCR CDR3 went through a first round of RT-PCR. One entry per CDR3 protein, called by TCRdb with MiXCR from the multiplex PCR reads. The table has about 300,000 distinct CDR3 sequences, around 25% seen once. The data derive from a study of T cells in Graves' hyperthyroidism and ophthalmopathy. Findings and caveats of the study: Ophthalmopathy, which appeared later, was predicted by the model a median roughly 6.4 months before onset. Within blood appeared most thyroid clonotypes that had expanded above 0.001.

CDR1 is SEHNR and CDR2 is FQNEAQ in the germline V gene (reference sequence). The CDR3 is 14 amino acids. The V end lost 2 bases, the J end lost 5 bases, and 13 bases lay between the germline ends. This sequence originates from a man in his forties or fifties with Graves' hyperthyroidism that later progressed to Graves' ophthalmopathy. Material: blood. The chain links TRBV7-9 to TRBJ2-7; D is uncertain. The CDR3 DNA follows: TGTGCCAGCAGCTTAACTCCGGCAGCCCACGAGCAGTACTTC. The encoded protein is CASSLTPAAHEQYF.